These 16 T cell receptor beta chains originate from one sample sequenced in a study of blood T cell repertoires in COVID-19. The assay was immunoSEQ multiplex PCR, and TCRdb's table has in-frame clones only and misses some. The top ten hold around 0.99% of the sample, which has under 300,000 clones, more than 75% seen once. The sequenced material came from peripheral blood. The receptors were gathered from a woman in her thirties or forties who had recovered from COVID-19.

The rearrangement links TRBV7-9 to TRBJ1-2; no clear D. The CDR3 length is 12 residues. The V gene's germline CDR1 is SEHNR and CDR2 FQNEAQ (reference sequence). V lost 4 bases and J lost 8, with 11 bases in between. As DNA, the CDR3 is TGTGCCAGCAGCTCGGAAGCGGGAGGCTACACCTTC. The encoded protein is CASSSEAGGYTF. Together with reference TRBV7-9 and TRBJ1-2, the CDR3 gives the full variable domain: DTGVSQNPRHKITKRGQNVTFRCDPISEHNRLYWYRQTLGQGPEFLTYFQNEAQLEKSRLLSDRFSAERPKGSFSTLEIQRTEQGDSAMYLCASSSEAGGYTFGSGTRLTVV.

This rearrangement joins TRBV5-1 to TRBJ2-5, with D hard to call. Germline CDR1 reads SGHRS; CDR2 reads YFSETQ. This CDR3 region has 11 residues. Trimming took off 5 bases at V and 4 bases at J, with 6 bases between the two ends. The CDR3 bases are TGCGCCAGCAGGACTGGAGAGACCCAGTACTTC. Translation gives CASRTGETQYF. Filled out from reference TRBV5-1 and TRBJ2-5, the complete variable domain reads KAGVTQTPRYLIKTRGQQVTLSCSPISGHRSVSWYQQTPGQGLQFLFEYFSETQRNKGNFPGRFSGRQFSNSRSEMNVSTLELGDSALYLCASRTGETQYFGPGTRLLVL.

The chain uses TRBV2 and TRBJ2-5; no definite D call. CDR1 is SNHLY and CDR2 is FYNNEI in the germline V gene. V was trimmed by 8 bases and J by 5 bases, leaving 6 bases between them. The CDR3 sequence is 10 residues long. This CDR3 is CASHGETQYF. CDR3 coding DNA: TGTGCCAGCCATGGCGAGACCCAGTACTTC.

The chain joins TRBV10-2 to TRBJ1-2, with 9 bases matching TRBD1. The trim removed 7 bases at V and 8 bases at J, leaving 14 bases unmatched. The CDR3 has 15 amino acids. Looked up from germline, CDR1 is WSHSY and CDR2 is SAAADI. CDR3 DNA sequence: TGCGCCAGCAAACCCACAGGGGGCGCGGGGCTAGGCTACACCTTC. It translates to CASKPTGGAGLGYTF.

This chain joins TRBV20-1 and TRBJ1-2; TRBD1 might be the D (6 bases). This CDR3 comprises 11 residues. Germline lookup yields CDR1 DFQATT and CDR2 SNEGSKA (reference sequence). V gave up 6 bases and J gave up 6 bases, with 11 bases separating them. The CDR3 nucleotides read TGCAGTGCAGGGGGGGCGAATGGCTACACCTTC. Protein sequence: CSAGGANGYTF.

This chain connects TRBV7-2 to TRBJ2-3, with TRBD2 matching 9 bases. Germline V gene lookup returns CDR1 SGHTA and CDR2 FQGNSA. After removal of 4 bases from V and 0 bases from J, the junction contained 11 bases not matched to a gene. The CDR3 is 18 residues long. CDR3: CASSSQREAPQSTDTQYF. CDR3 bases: TGTGCCAGCAGCTCCCAGCGGGAGGCTCCCCAAAGCACAGATACGCAGTATTTT.

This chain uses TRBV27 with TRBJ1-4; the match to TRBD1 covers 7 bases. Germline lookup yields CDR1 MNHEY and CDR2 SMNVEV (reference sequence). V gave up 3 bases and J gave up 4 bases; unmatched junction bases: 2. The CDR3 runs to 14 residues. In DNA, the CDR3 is TGTGCCAGCAGTTTGCAGGGGGGTAATGAAAAACTGTTTTTT. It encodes CASSLQGGNEKLFF.

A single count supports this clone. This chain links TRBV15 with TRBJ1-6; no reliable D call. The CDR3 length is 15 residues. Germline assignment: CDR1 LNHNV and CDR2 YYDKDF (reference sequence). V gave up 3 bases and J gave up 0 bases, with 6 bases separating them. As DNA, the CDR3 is TGTGCCACCAGCAGGGCCAGCTCCTATAATTCACCCCTCCACTTT. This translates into CATSRASSYNSPLHF.

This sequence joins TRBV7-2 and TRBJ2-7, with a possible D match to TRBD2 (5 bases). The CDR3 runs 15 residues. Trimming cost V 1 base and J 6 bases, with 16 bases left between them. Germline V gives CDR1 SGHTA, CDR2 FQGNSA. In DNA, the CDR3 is TGTGCCAGCAGCTTAGTTGCTAGCCTCCATGGCGAGCAGTACTTC. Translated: CASSLVASLHGEQYF.

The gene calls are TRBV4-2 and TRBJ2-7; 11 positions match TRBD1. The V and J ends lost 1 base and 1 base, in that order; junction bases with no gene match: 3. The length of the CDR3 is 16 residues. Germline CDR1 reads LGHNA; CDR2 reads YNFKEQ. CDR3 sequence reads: CASSQAGTGGSYEQYF. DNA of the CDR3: TGTGCCAGCAGCCAAGCCGGGACAGGGGGTTCCTACGAGCAGTACTTC.

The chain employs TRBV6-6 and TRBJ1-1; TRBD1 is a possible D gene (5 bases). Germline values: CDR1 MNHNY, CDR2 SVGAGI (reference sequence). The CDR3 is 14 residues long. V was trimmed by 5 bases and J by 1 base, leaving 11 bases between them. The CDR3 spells CASSPRGWNTEAFF. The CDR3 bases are TGTGCCAGCAGTCCCCGGGGGTGGAACACTGAAGCTTTCTTT.

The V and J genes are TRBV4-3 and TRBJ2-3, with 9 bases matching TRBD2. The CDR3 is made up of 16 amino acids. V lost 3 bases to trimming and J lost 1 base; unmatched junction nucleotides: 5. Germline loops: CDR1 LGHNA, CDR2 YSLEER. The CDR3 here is CASSHRSGGRTDTQYF. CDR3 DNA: TGCGCCAGCAGCCACCGTAGCGGGGGCCGCACAGATACGCAGTATTTT.

CDR3 DNA: TGTGCCAGCAGCTCCCCGACAGGGGGGGGTGAAAAACTGTTTTTT. It is translated as CASSSPTGGGEKLFF. The chain couples TRBV6-6 to TRBJ1-4; 9 nucleotides match TRBD1. The V segment lost 6 bases and the J segment 7 bases; nucleotides outside the gene matches: 9. The CDR3 has 15 residues. Germline values: CDR1 MNHNY, CDR2 SVGAGI (reference sequence).

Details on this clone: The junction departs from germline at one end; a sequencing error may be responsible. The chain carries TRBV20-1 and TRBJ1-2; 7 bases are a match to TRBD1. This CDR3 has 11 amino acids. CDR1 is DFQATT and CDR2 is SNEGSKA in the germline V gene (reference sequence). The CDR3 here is CIPHQTGPLAF. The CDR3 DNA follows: TGCATCCCCCATCAGACAGGGCCCCTGGCCTTC.

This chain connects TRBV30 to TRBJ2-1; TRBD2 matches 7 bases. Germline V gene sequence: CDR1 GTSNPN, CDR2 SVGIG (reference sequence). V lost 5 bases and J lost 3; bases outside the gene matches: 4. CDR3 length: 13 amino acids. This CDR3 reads CAWGRVGYNEQFF. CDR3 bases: TGTGCCTGGGGGAGGGTCGGCTACAATGAGCAGTTCTTC.

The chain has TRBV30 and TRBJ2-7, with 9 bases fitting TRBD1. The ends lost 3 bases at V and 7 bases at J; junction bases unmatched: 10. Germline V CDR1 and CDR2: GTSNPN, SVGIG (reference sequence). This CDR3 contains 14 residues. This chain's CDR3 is CAWRETGTGREQYF. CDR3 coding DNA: TGTGCCTGGAGAGAAACCGGGACAGGGAGGGAGCAGTACTTC. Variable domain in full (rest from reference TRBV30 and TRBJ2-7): SQTIHQWPATLVQPVGSPLSLECTVEGTSNPNLYWYRQAAGRGLQLLFYSVGIGQISSEVPQNLSASRPQDRQFILSSKKLLLSDSGFYLCAWRETGTGREQYFGPGTRLTVT.